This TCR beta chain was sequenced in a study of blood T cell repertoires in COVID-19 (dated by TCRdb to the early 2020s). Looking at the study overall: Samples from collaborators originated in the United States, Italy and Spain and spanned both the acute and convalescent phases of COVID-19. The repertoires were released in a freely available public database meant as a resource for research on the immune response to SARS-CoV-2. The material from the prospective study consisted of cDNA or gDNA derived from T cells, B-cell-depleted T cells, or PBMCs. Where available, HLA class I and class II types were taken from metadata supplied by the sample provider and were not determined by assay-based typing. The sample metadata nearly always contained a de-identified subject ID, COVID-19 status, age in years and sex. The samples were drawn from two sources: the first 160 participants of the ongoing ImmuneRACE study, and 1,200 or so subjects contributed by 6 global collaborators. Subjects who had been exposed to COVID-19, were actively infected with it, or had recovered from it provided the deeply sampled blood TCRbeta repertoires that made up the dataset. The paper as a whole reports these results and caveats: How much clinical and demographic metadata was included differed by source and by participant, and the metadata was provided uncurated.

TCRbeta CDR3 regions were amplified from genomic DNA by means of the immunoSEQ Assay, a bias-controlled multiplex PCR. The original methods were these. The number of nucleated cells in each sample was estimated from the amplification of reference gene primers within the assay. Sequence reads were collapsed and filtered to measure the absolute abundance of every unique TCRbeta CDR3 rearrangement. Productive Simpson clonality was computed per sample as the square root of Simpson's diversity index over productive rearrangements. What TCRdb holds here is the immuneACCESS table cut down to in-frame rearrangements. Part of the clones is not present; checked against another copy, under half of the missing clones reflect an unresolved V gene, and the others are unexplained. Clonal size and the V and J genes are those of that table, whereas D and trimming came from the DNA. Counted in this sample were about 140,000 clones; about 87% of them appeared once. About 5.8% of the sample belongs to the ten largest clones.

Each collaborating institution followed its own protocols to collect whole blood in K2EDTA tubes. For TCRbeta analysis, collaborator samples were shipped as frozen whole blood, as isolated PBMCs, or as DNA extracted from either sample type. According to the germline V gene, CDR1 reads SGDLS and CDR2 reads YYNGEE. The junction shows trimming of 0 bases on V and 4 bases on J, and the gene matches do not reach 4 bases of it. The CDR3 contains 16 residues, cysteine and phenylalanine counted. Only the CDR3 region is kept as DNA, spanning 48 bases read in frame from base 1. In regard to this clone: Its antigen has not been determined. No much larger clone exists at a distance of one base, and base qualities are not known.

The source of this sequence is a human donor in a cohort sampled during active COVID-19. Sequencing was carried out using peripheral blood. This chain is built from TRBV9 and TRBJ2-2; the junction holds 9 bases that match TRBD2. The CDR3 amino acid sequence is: CASSVAAGGFTGELFF. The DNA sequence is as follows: TGTGCCAGCAGCGTAGCAGCGGGAGGTTTCACCGGGGAGCTGTTTTTT.